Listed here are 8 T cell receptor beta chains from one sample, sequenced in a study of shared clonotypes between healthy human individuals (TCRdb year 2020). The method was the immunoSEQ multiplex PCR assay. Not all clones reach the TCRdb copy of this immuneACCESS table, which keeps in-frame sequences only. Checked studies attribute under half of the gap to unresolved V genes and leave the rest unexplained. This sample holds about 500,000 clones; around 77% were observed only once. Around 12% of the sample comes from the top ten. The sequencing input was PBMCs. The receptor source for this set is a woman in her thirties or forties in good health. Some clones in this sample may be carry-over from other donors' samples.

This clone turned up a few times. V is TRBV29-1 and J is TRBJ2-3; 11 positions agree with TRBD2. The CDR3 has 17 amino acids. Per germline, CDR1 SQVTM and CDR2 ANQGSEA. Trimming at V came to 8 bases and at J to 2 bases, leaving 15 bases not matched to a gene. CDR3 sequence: CSFDRGLAGGLTDTQYF. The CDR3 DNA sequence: TGCAGCTTCGACAGGGGTCTAGCGGGAGGACTCACAGATACGCAGTATTTT.

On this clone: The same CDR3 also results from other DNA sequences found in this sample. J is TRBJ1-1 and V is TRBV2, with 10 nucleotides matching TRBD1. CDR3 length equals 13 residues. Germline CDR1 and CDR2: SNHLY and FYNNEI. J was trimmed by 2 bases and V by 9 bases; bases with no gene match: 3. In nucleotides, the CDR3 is TGTGCCAGTAGGACAGGGGGAAACACTGAAGCTTTCTTT. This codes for CASRTGGNTEAFF.

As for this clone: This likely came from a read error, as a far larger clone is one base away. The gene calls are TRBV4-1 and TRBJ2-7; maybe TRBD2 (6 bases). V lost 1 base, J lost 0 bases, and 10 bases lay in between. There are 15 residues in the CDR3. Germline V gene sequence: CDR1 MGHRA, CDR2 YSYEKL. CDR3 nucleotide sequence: TGCGCCAGCAGCCAAGGTCACGGGGGCTCCTACGAGCAGTACTTC. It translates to CASSQGHGGSYEQYF.

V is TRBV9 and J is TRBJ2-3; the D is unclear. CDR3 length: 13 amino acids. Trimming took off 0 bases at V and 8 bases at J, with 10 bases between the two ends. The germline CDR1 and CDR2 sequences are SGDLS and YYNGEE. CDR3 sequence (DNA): TGTGCCAGCAGCGTAGGACCCCTCCGTACGCAGTATTTT. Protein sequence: CASSVGPLRTQYF.

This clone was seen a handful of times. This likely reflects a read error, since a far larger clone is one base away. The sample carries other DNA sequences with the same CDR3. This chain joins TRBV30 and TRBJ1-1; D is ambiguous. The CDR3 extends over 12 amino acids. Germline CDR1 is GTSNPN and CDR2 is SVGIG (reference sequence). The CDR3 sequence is CAWREGRSEAFF. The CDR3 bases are TGCGCCTGGAGGGAGGGTCGCTCTGAAGCTTTCTTT.

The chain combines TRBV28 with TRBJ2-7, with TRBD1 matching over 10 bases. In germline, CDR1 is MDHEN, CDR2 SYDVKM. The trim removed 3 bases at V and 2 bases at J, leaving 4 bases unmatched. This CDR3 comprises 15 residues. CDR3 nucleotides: TGTGCCAGCAGTTTGGCTGACAGGGGGCCCTACGAGCAGTACTTC. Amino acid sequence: CASSLADRGPYEQYF.

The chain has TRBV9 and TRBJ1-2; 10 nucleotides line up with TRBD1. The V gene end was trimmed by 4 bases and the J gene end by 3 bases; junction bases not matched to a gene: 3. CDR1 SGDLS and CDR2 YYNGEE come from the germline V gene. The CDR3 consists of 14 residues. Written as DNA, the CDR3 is TGTGCCAGCAGCCGGGACAGGGGTTACTATGGCTACACCTTC. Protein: CASSRDRGYYGYTF.

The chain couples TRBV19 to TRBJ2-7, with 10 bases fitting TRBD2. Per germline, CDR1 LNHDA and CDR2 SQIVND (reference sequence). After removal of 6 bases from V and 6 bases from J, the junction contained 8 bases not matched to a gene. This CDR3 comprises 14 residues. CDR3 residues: CASSYSLAGVEQYF. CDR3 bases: TGTGCCAGTAGCTACTCTCTAGCGGGAGTCGAGCAGTACTTC.